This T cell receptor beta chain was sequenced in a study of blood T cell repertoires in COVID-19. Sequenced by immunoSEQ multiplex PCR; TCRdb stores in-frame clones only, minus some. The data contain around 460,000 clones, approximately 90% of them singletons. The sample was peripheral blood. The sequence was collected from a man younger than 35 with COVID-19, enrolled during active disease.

CDR3 DNA sequence: TGTGCCAGCAGCTTAGTTCGGGGATCAACTAATGAAAAACTGTTTTTT. It translates to CASSLVRGSTNEKLFF. This sequence joins TRBV7-2 and TRBJ1-4; unclear D gene. Looked up from germline, CDR1 is SGHTA and CDR2 is FQGNSA. The CDR3 spans 16 residues. Trimming took 1 base from V and 0 from J, leaving 9 bases between them.